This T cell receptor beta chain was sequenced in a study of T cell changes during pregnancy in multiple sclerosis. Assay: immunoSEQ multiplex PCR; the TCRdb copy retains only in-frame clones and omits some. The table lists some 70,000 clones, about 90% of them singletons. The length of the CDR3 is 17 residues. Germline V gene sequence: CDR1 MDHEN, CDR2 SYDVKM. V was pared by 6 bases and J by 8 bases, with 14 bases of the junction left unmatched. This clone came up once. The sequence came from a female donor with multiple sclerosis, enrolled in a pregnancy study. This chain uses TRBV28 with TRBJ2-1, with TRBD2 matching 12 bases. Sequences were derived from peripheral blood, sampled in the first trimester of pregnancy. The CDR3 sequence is CASSSLRLAGEYYEQFF. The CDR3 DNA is TGTGCCAGCAGCTCCCTACGACTAGCGGGAGAGTACTATGAGCAGTTCTTC.